This T cell receptor (beta chain) came from a study of blood T cell repertoires in COVID-19. Looking at the study overall: COVID-19 samples from acute and convalescent phases originated in the United States, Italy and Spain. PBMCs, B-cell-depleted T cells, or T cells were the source of the cDNA or gDNA that made up the material.

Measured with immunoSEQ multiplex PCR; TCRdb has only the in-frame clones, and not every one. This sample has 110,000 to 150,000 clones, with 75% to 85% found just once. Trimming stripped 5 bases from V and 5 bases from J, with 10 bases between. The CDR3 is 12 residues long. CDR1 LGHNT and CDR2 FRNRAP come from the germline V gene. Sequences were obtained from peripheral blood. The rearrangement uses TRBV12-5 and TRBJ2-7; D not resolved. The TCR was taken from a woman in her sixties or seventies with COVID-19, enrolled during active disease. The DNA of the CDR3 is TGTGCTAGTGGTGACCAGGAAAACGAGCAGTACTTC. Its protein product is CASGDQENEQYF.